Given below is one T cell receptor beta chain in context. The entry originates in a study of shared clonotypes between healthy human individuals. TCRdb's table, derived via immunoSEQ multiplex PCR, lists solely in-frame clones and lacks some. In the table there are some 1.5 million clones, approximately 96% of which are singletons. CDR3 length: 14 residues. Germline-derived CDR1 and CDR2 are SNHLY and FYNNEI. V lost 2 bases, J lost 7 bases, and 12 bases lay in between. The sample comprised naive CD4+ T cells sorted from blood. Noted subset: CD45RA+ positively selected. The J gene is TRBJ1-5, the V gene TRBV2; a weak D match, TRBD1 (5 bases). This sequence was found in a young man in good health. The CDR3 bases are TGTGCCAGCAGTGAAAGGCCCGGGGGGCAGCCCCAGCATTTT. This translates into CASSERPGGQPQHF.